The clone carrying this T cell receptor beta chain was seen a few times. This sample is part of a study of blood T cell repertoires in COVID-19. Trimming removed 8 bases from V and 2 bases from J; junction bases left unmatched: 16. The V gene's germline CDR1 is ENHRY and CDR2 SYGVKD. The CDR3 has 20 residues. TCRdb's copy holds only in-frame clones and misses some; the assay was immunoSEQ multiplex PCR. There are 240,000 or so clones in the sample; roughly 88% occur only once, and about 12% lies in the top ten. The rearrangement joins TRBV10-3 to TRBJ2-6; 12 bases agree with TRBD1. The receptor was derived from a man older than 75 with acute or convalescent COVID-19. The sequenced material came from peripheral blood. CDR3 sequence (DNA): TGTGCCATCCGACCGGGACAGGGGGCTTTCAGTGGGACTGGGGCCAACGTCCTGACTTTC. Translated, it gives CAIRPGQGAFSGTGANVLTF.